Described below is a single TCR beta chain sequence and its context. The antigen remains unidentified. This entry comes from a study of cytomegalovirus exposure and HLA in healthy donors. Germline lookup yields CDR1 MNHEY and CDR2 SMNVEV (reference sequence). The CDR3 extends over 14 amino acids. Between the trimmed V and J ends, which lost 6 bases and 6 bases, there was a span of 14 bases. Researchers ran the PCR with 60 Vbeta and 13 Jbeta primers. TCRdb's table, derived via immunoSEQ multiplex PCR, lists solely in-frame clones and lacks some. This sample yields roughly 160,000 clones, of which about 80% are seen a single time; around 1.3% belongs to the top ten. Points from the study as a whole: The HLA-A and HLA-B alleles of most subjects were reportedly predicted accurately from TCR beta sequences. Sequencing artifact likely explains a cluster of highly shared sequence variants. Association of a missense DCLRE1C variant with TCR beta V- and J-gene trimming was reported in a later analysis. According to an earlier analysis, most TCR beta V segments yielded productive rearrangements about 90% or about 30% of the time.

The sample taken for sequencing was PBMCs. The sequence derives from a woman between 50 and 59 years old in good health and CMV-seronegative. The genes are TRBV27 and TRBJ1-4, with D possibly being TRBD1 (6 bases). The CDR3 is CASRFRGTHEKLFF. CDR3 DNA sequence: TGTGCCAGCAGGTTCAGGGGTACCCATGAAAAACTGTTTTTT.